This T cell receptor beta chain was recorded in a study of T-cell reconstitution after alpha-beta-depleted transplantation in children. The CDR3 sequence is 13 residues long. Trimming pared 7 bases from V and 5 bases from J, leaving 13 bases between. This clonotype was recorded once. Preparation of the TCRbeta library involved a method that used unique molecular identifiers. TCRdb independently ran MiXCR on the PCR reads; one entry per CDR3 protein. Of 45,000 to 70,000 distinct CDR3 sequences detected, 44% appear once; the ten largest clones hold under 98%. The material was PBMCs, mostly from graft donor cells, obtained 360 days after TCRalphabeta/CD19-depleted stem cell transplant. The chain couples TRBV12-3 or TRBV12-4 to TRBJ2-3; no firm D call. This receptor was taken from a male patient younger than 18 who had a stem cell transplant for acute lymphoblastic leukemia, so the T cells may come from the graft donor. For the CDR3, the DNA is TGTGCCAGCACGCCCGAGTCAGTAGATACGCAGTATTTT. It yields the protein CASTPESVDTQYF.